The 17 T cell receptor beta chains below all came from one sample that was sequenced in a study of human T cells and chemical hapten exposure. TCRdb reprocessed the RACE reads with MiXCR, giving one entry per CDR3 protein. This sample carries 35,000 to 50,000 distinct CDR3 sequences, roughly a tenth of them seen once, and the ten largest clones take approximately 5.9%. Time point described: pre-sensitization, week 0. Treatment of the sample: therapeutic diphenylcyclopropenone sensitization with weekly scalp DPC. Sequences were derived from whole blood, sampled in connection with sensitization to the hapten diphenylcyclopropenone (DPC). The receptors stem from a man in his thirties or forties with alopecia areata. Some clones in this sample may be carry-over from other donors' samples.

This clonotype was seen a few times. V gene TRBV5-6 combines with J gene TRBJ2-7; TRBD1 might be the D (6 bases). V gave up 2 bases and J gave up 6 bases, with 12 bases separating them. CDR3 size: 13 residues. Germline-derived CDR1 and CDR2 are SGHDT and YYEEEE. CDR3 residues: CASSFGTILEQYF. DNA of the CDR3: TGTGCCAGCAGCTTTGGGACAATTCTCGAGCAGTACTTC.

On this clonotype: A read error may explain this, as a much larger clone is one base away. The chain recombines TRBV7-6 with TRBJ1-4; no clear D. CDR1 and CDR2 (germline): SGHVS, FNYEAQ. V gave up 1 base and J gave up 5 bases, with 11 bases separating them. The CDR3 loop spans 15 amino acids. This chain's CDR3 is CASSLVWVENEKLFF. The CDR3 bases are TGTGCCAGCAGCTTAGTTTGGGTAGAGAATGAAAAACTGTTTTTT.

V usage is TRBV24-1 and J usage is TRBJ2-3, with D possibly matching TRBD2 (5 bases). V lost 7 bases and J 0 bases, leaving 7 bases between the germline ends. The CDR3 contains 13 residues. Germline-derived CDR1 and CDR2 are KGHDR and SFDVKD. The CDR3 sequence: CATRDSSTDTQYF. CDR3 nucleotide sequence: TGTGCCACCAGGGACTCTAGCACAGATACGCAGTATTTT.

This clonotype was detected many times. The V call is TRBV18, the J call TRBJ2-5, with 9 bases lining up with TRBD1. Trimming took 2 bases from V and 0 from J; bases not matched to a gene: 1. The CDR3 extends over 15 amino acids. From germline, CDR1 is KGHSH and CDR2 LQKENI. CDR3 in DNA: TGTGCCAGCTCACCAGGGACAGGGTACCAAGAGACCCAGTACTTC. Translating it yields CASSPGTGYQETQYF.

This clonotype has only a few counts. The V call is TRBV5-5, the J call TRBJ1-5; D gene unclear. This CDR3 is built from 15 residues. Germline V CDR1 and CDR2: SGHKS, YYEKEE (reference sequence). Trimming cost V 2 bases and J 3 bases, with 12 bases left between them. In nucleotides, the CDR3 is TGTGCCAGCAGCTTTGGGGTAACTCCCAATCAGCCCCAGCATTTT. It translates to CASSFGVTPNQPQHF.

This clonotype was seen many times. The chain has TRBV27 and TRBJ2-1, with D uncertain. V lost 6 bases and J lost 9, with 9 bases in between. CDR3 length: 11 residues. Germline assignment: CDR1 MNHEY and CDR2 SMNVEV (reference sequence). The CDR3 DNA reads as TGTGCCAGCAGCCGAGTGGGTGAGCAGTTCTTC. Residues: CASSRVGEQFF.

This clonotype was seen at least ten times. V and J are TRBV19 and TRBJ1-1; D uncertain. V lost 2 bases, J lost 1 base, and 5 bases lay in between. Germline-derived CDR1 and CDR2 are LNHDA and SQIVND (reference sequence). The CDR3 sequence is 13 residues long. In DNA form, the CDR3 reads TGTGCCAGTAGTATAAAGCCGAACACTGAAGCTTTCTTT. As protein: CASSIKPNTEAFF.

This clonotype has a handful of counts. This sequence joins TRBV3-1 and TRBJ1-2, with 8 bases fitting TRBD1. With V trimmed by 3 bases and J by 4 bases, 7 bases remained unmatched. The CDR3 consists of 15 residues. Germline assignment: CDR1 LGHDT and CDR2 YNNKEL (reference sequence). The CDR3 here is CASSQQLTGAYGYTF. DNA of the CDR3: TGTGCCAGCAGCCAGCAATTGACAGGGGCCTATGGCTACACCTTC.

This clonotype was found a few times. V usage is TRBV20-1 and J usage is TRBJ1-2; a possible D gene is TRBD1 (5 bases). The CDR3 sequence is 11 residues long. The V end lost 6 bases, the J end lost 3 bases, and 8 bases lay between the germline ends. CDR1 is DFQATT and CDR2 is SNEGSKA in the germline V gene (reference sequence). This CDR3 reads CSAGEDYGYTF. CDR3 in DNA: TGCAGTGCAGGGGAAGACTATGGCTACACCTTC.

This clonotype was counted at least ten times. Here the CDR3 reads CASSLRRETQYF. CDR3 DNA sequence: TGCGCCAGCAGCTTGCGGCGGGAGACCCAGTACTTC. The V gene is TRBV5-1, the J gene TRBJ2-5, with D uncertain. Germline V lookup: CDR1 SGHRS, CDR2 YFSETQ. Trimming shortened V by 1 base and J by 5 bases, and 6 bases separated the two germline ends. The CDR3 runs 12 residues.

This clonotype was detected a few times. The rearrangement links TRBV6-2 or TRBV6-3 to TRBJ2-1; D uncertain. Germline loops: CDR1 MNHEY, CDR2 SVGEGT. The germline V and J ends were trimmed by 2 bases and 9 bases, with 8 bases remaining between them. The CDR3 runs 12 residues. This CDR3 reads CASSYGWGEQFF. The DNA for the CDR3 is TGTGCCAGCAGTTACGGTTGGGGTGAGCAGTTCTTC.

The gene calls are TRBV4-2 and TRBJ2-3, with D tentatively TRBD1 (8 bases). V was trimmed by 4 bases and J by 6 bases, leaving 14 bases between them. Germline V gives CDR1 LGHNA, CDR2 YNFKEQ. The CDR3 spans 14 residues. The CDR3 sequence: CASSPGQGGDTQYF. CDR3 nucleotide sequence: TGTGCCAGCAGCCCTGGACAGGGAGGGGATACGCAGTATTTT.

This clonotype was recorded many times. The chain recombines TRBV5-1 with TRBJ1-1, with D perhaps TRBD1 (5 bases). The V end was cut by 4 bases, the J end by 3 bases, with 10 bases between. The CDR3 length is 13 residues. CDR1 and CDR2 from the germline V gene are SGHRS and YFSETQ. The CDR3, as DNA: TGCGCCAGCAGCCCAGGGACGGACACTGAAGCTTTCTTT. This codes for CASSPGTDTEAFF.

The genes are TRBV7-6 and TRBJ1-6; D not resolved. The CDR3 spans 13 residues. Germline values: CDR1 SGHVS, CDR2 FNYEAQ. Trimming stripped 1 base from V and 10 bases from J, with 8 bases between. The DNA of the CDR3 is TGTGCCAGCAGCTTAGTTGTCGGCTCACCCCTCCACTTT. Amino acids: CASSLVVGSPLHF.

This chain joins TRBV2 and TRBJ2-7; TRBD1 matches at 8 bases. Germline loops: CDR1 SNHLY, CDR2 FYNNEI. This CDR3 comprises 12 residues. Unmatched junction bases numbered 0, after V lost 5 bases and J lost 3 bases. CDR3 coding DNA: TGTGCCAGCAGTACAGGGGGCTACGAGCAGTACTTC. It encodes CASSTGGYEQYF.

This clonotype was found a few times. This chain connects TRBV12-3 or TRBV12-4 to TRBJ1-6; TRBD1 aligns across 7 bases. Losses at the gene ends were 3 bases for V and 10 bases for J; bases not matched to a gene: 12. The CDR3 runs 16 residues. CDR3 in amino acids: CASSLVTGPADSPLHF. The CDR3 nucleotides read TGTGCCAGCAGTTTGGTGACAGGGCCCGCGGACTCACCCCTCCACTTT.

This clonotype was seen repeatedly, ten times or more. The chain has TRBV29-1 and TRBJ2-1; 12 nucleotides agree with TRBD2. V was clipped by 3 bases and J by 2 bases; unmatched bases: 5. The CDR3 consists of 16 residues. Germline V gene sequence: CDR1 SQVTM, CDR2 ANQGSEA. CDR3 region: CSVDLTSGRAYNEQFF. In DNA form, the CDR3 reads TGCAGCGTTGACCTGACTAGCGGGAGAGCCTACAATGAGCAGTTCTTC.